This T cell receptor (beta chain) was documented in a study of OX40 agonist ivuxolimab in advanced cancers. Study as a whole: Three patients got partial responses; one had hepatocellular carcinoma and two had cutaneous melanoma.

Points from the study as a whole: On average, a greater number of expanded clones characterised CD8+ T cells relative to CD4+. Blood T cells, both CD4+ and CD8+, expanded clonally by week 6 at 0.1 to 3.0 mg/kg.

The CDR3 runs 14 residues. V shed 10 bases, J shed 4 bases, and the junction held 10 bases outside the gene matches. Per germline, CDR1 MNHNS and CDR2 SASEGT. This table comes from immunoSEQ multiplex PCR, and its TCRdb copy is limited to in-frame clones, with some not included. The table records tens of thousands of clones, 88% of them present only once. Worth noting for this clone: Its target is not known.

The starting material was CD4+ or CD8+ T cells sorted from blood, obtained in a trial of the OX40 agonist ivuxolimab. The chain uses TRBV6-1 and TRBJ2-3, with 8 bases identical to TRBD2. This receptor was obtained from an adult with an advanced solid tumor such as melanoma, head and neck, liver or kidney cancer. The CDR3 DNA is TGTGCCACTACGGGGGGGCTGACGGCAGATACGCAGTATTTT. Protein: CATTGGLTADTQYF.